Below are 20 T cell receptor beta chains sequenced from a single sample in a study of T cell repertoires in cytomegalovirus infection. TCRdb passed the reads through MiXCR, listing each CDR3 protein once. This sample has some 390,000 distinct CDR3 sequences; around 18% occur once, and the top ten carry roughly 9%. Sequencing input: PBMCs. The receptors here all came from a human donor in good health (CMV status not recorded). Some clones in this sample may be carry-over from other donors' samples.

This clonotype was counted a few times. This chain links TRBV12-3 or TRBV12-4 with TRBJ1-1; D remains unclear. The CDR3 consists of 12 residues. The germline V and J ends were trimmed by 3 bases and 7 bases, with 9 bases remaining between them. Here the CDR3 DNA reads TGTGCCAGCAGTTTGGGCTATGATGAAGCTTTCTTT. It is translated as CASSLGYDEAFF.

This clonotype came up many times. The chain uses TRBV7-2 and TRBJ1-2, with a tentative D call TRBD1 (5 bases). CDR1 SGHTA and CDR2 FQGNSA come from the germline V gene. This CDR3 contains 14 residues. Deletions cut 2 bases from V and 7 bases from J, with 14 bases between. As DNA, the CDR3 is TGTGCCAGCAGCTTATCGGTCAGGGAGGGTGGCTACACCTTC. Encoded protein: CASSLSVREGGYTF.

This clonotype was counted only a few times. The chain employs TRBV27 and TRBJ1-4; unclear D gene. This CDR3 has 13 amino acids. CDR1 and CDR2 (germline): MNHEY, SMNVEV (reference sequence). The germline V and J ends were trimmed by 5 bases and 3 bases, with 7 bases remaining between them. Here the CDR3 DNA reads TGTGCCAGCAGTGGGGAGGCTAATGAAAAACTGTTTTTT. Amino acids: CASSGEANEKLFF.

This clonotype has just a few counts. At one end, the junction sequence differs from germline, possibly due to a read error. V and J are TRBV6-2 or TRBV6-3 and TRBJ2-5; D gene uncertain. The CDR3 is 12 amino acids. From germline, CDR1 is MNHEY and CDR2 SVGEGT. The CDR3 sequence: CASSYAGSAPDF. The CDR3 coding sequence is TGTGCCAGCTCCTACGCCGGAAGCGCCCCAGACTTC.

This chain connects TRBV23-1 to TRBJ2-3; no clear D gene. TRBV23-1 is classed as an ORF, of uncertain function. The CDR3 extends over 17 amino acids. Deletions cut 0 bases from V and 7 bases from J, with 20 bases between. CDR3 DNA: TGCGCCAGCAGTCAATCCCCCCCGTCGAGCGAACGACATACGCAGTATTTT. Amino acids: CASSQSPPSSERHTQYF.

The chain has TRBV20-1 and TRBJ2-5; D gene unclear. The germline V gene has CDR1 DFQATT and CDR2 SNEGSKA (reference sequence). The V and J ends lost 5 bases and 5 bases respectively, with 12 bases between them. The CDR3 consists of 12 residues. The CDR3 protein is CSAVVLGETQYF. CDR3 sequence (DNA): TGCAGTGCTGTGGTCCTGGGGGAGACCCAGTACTTC.

This chain connects TRBV2 to TRBJ2-1, with D uncertain. Per germline, CDR1 SNHLY and CDR2 FYNNEI. V was shortened by 0 bases and J by 3 bases, with 3 bases between the two germline ends. The CDR3 length is 13 residues. CDR3 residues: CASSEADYNEQFF. In DNA, the CDR3 is TGTGCCAGCAGTGAAGCAGACTACAATGAGCAGTTCTTC.

This sequence joins TRBV5-1 and TRBJ2-2; weak D call: TRBD2 (5 bases). Trimming left V 0 bases short and J 4 bases short, with 16 bases between. The germline V gene encodes CDR1 SGHRS and CDR2 YFSETQ. The CDR3 is made up of 17 amino acids. The CDR3 DNA reads TGCGCCAGCAGCTTGGGCCCACACCGGAGCGGCACCGGGGAGCTGTTTTTT. This translates into CASSLGPHRSGTGELFF.

This clonotype was seen a handful of times. The chain carries TRBV2 and TRBJ1-4, with TRBD1 as a possible D gene (5 bases). The CDR3 contains 17 residues. Trimming removed 8 bases from V and 8 bases from J, with 27 bases in between. Germline assignment: CDR1 SNHLY and CDR2 FYNNEI. CDR3 nucleotides: TGTGCCAGCGGTTCCAGGGTGGGCCTTCTCCGACCCGAAAAACTGTTTTTT. Translated: CASGSRVGLLRPEKLFF.

The sample holds many counts of this clonotype. The chain combines TRBV7-8 with TRBJ1-6, with a weak D call TRBD1 (5 bases). The CDR3 spans 16 residues. The germline V gene has CDR1 SGHVS and CDR2 FQNEAQ. V was clipped by 4 bases and J by 3 bases, with 13 bases between them. CDR3 sequence: CASSSKTESYNSPLHF. The CDR3 coding sequence is TGTGCCAGCAGCTCAAAGACAGAGAGCTATAATTCACCCCTCCACTTT.

This clonotype was seen ten or more times. The genes are TRBV4-1 and TRBJ1-6; D is perhaps TRBD1 (5 bases). The CDR3 runs to 18 residues. V dropped 1 base and J dropped 7 bases, with 20 bases sitting between them. Germline V CDR1 and CDR2: MGHRA, YSYEKL. The CDR3 loop is CASSQGFQGRGTNSPLHF. The CDR3 nucleotides are TGCGCCAGCAGCCAAGGTTTTCAGGGACGCGGGACCAATTCACCCCTCCACTTT.

This chain connects TRBV7-9 to TRBJ2-3, with a possible D match to TRBD2 (6 bases). Per the germline V gene, CDR1 is SEHNR and CDR2 is FQNEAQ (reference sequence). This CDR3 comprises 13 residues. V shed 5 bases and J shed 4 bases, with 10 bases lying between them. The CDR3 DNA reads TGTGCCAGCAGCGGAGGGTACGCAGATACGCAGTATTTT. Amino acids: CASSGGYADTQYF.

This clonotype was seen at least ten times. The chain employs TRBV19 and TRBJ1-5; D is perhaps TRBD1 (5 bases). V lost 3 bases, J lost 4 bases, and 13 bases lay in between. The germline V gene encodes CDR1 LNHDA and CDR2 SQIVND (reference sequence). This CDR3 is 15 amino acids long. The CDR3 nucleotides read TGTGCCAGTAGTATCAGGGTAGGGTGGAATCAGCCCCAGCATTTT. It codes for CASSIRVGWNQPQHF.

There are many counts of this clonotype. The chain links TRBV19 to TRBJ2-3; no clear D. V was trimmed by 5 bases and J by 4 bases, leaving 22 bases between them. Germline CDR1 is LNHDA and CDR2 is SQIVND (reference sequence). The CDR3 contains 17 residues. The CDR3 DNA follows: TGTGCCAGTAGTTCCCGCTTTGTGGCAAAAGATGCAGATACGCAGTATTTT. Protein product: CASSSRFVAKDADTQYF. The whole variable domain, remainder taken from reference TRBV19 and TRBJ2-3, is DGGITQSPKYLFRKEGQNVTLSCEQNLNHDAMYWYRQDPGQGLRLIYYSQIVNDFQKGDIAEGYSVSREKKESFPLTVTSAQKNPTAFYLCASSSRFVAKDADTQYFGPGTRLTVL.

This clonotype was observed many times. The chain employs TRBV7-8 and TRBJ1-2; 8 nucleotides align to TRBD1. The CDR3 has 15 amino acids. V trimming: 4 bases; J trimming: 1 base; junction bases outside the gene matches: 5. Germline V lookup: CDR1 SGHVS, CDR2 FQNEAQ. The CDR3 spells CASSSGGRDNYGYTF. In DNA, the CDR3 is TGTGCCAGCAGCTCAGGGGGCCGTGATAACTATGGCTACACCTTC. The entire variable domain, with the rest obtained from reference TRBV7-8 and TRBJ1-2, is as follows: GAGVSQSPRYKVAKRGQDVALRCDPISGHVSLFWYQQALGQGPEFLTYFQNEAQLDKSGLPSDRFFAERPEGSVSTLKIQRTQQEDSAVYLCASSSGGRDNYGYTFGSGTRLTVV.

This clonotype was found many times. This chain joins TRBV7-2 and TRBJ2-3, with D possibly being TRBD2 (6 bases). Deletions cut 4 bases from V and 4 bases from J, with 9 bases between. The CDR3 spans 13 residues. From germline, CDR1 is SGHTA and CDR2 FQGNSA. CDR3 sequence: CASSSGLPDTQYF. The CDR3 DNA reads TGTGCCAGCAGCTCGGGACTCCCAGATACGCAGTATTTT.

This clonotype was found many times. The chain has TRBV7-2 and TRBJ1-6; 7 bases align to TRBD1. The V gene's germline CDR1 is SGHTA and CDR2 FQGNSA. This CDR3 contains 15 residues. Trimming cost V 1 base and J 14 bases; bases outside gene matches: 11. The CDR3 spells CASSLDLNIGTALHF. The CDR3 DNA follows: TGTGCCAGCAGCTTAGATTTGAATATTGGGACAGCCCTCCACTTT.

The table lists this clonotype with many counts. The rearrangement joins TRBV12-3 or TRBV12-4 to TRBJ1-4, with no clear D. The CDR3 has 13 amino acids. Trimming took off 5 bases at V and 8 bases at J, with 12 bases between the two ends. The CDR3 loop is CASSLQGPEKLFF. CDR3 nucleotides: TGTGCCAGCAGTCTTCAAGGACCCGAAAAACTGTTTTTT.

This clonotype appeared many times. The chain is built from TRBV7-2 and TRBJ2-1; 7 bases match TRBD2. Germline V gives CDR1 SGHTA, CDR2 FQGNSA. Trimming took 6 bases from V and 7 from J; bases not matched to a gene: 3. The CDR3 is 12 amino acids. The CDR3 DNA reads as TGTGCCAGCAGAGCCGGGGGGAATGAGCAGTTCTTC. Translated, it gives CASRAGGNEQFF.

This clonotype appeared a few times. The CDR3 sequence: CAISRTGEATADTQYF. The CDR3 DNA reads as TGTGCCATCAGTAGAACAGGGGAGGCCACGGCAGATACGCAGTATTTT. The rearrangement uses TRBV10-3 and TRBJ2-3, with TRBD1 as a possible D gene (7 bases). With 5 bases removed from V and 4 bases from J, the gap between germline ends came to 19 bases. The CDR3 loop spans 16 amino acids. From germline, CDR1 is ENHRY and CDR2 SYGVKD.